These T cell receptor beta chains were read from a single sample in a study of T cell responses to AZD1222 COVID-19 vaccine. Clones were sequenced by immunoSEQ multiplex PCR, and TCRdb holds only the in-frame ones, with some missing. This sample has about 92,000 clones, with around 90% found just once. The input for sequencing was peripheral blood, taken on day 0 of AZD1222 vaccination. These receptors came from an adult in good health. Both conserved end residues are part of each CDR3. A D gene is named only where the DNA matches it firmly. Expanded clones are given a class, and other clones once, few, many or no size at all.

j_gene | d_gene | abundance | v_gene | CDR3nt | CDR3aa
TRBJ1-4 | . | . | TRBV30 | TGTGCCTGGAGTAACAGGGCCAGGGAAAAACTGTTTTTT | CAWSNRAREKLFF
TRBJ2-5 | . | . | TRBV27 | TGTGCCAGCAGCCGAGGGGAGACCCAGTACTTC | CASSRGETQYF
TRBJ2-3 | TRBD2 | . | TRBV29-1 | TGCAGCGTTGAGGTGGCGGGGGTTAGCACAGATACGCAGTATTTT | CSVEVAGVSTDTQYF
TRBJ2-7 | . | once | TRBV27 | TGTGCCAGCAGTTTCCTTTGGGGGGCCTCCTACGAGCAGTACTTC | CASSFLWGASYEQYF
TRBJ1-1 | . | . | TRBV3-1/TRBV3-2 | TGTGCCAGCAGCCAACCTGGGCGGGGACCTGAAGCTTTCTTT | CASSQPGRGPEAFF
TRBJ1-5 | . | . | TRBV10-2 | TGCGCCAGCAATAAGGGGGGTCAGCCCCAGCATTTT | CASNKGGQPQHF
TRBJ2-1 | TRBD2 | few | TRBV9 | TGTGCCAGCAGCGACCCCTCATGGGCGGGAGGGACCTACAATGAGCAGTTCTTC | CASSDPSWAGGTYNEQFF
TRBJ1-4 | . | . | TRBV5-6 | TGTGCCAGCACCTCCGGGACAACTAATGAAAAACTGTTTTTT | CASTSGTTNEKLFF
TRBJ2-7 | TRBD1 | once | TRBV9 | TGTGCCAGCAGCCCCACGGCCCTAGGACAGGGCCCTATCTACGAGCAGTACTTC | CASSPTALGQGPIYEQYF
TRBJ2-5 | . | . | TRBV24-1 | TGTGCCACCAGTGAAGGACGGGACCAAGAGACCCAGTACTTC | CATSEGRDQETQYF
TRBJ2-7 | . | . | TRBV7-9 | TGTGCCAGCAGCTTAGATGGCAGGGGTAGGGCCTACGAGCAGTACTTC | CASSLDGRGRAYEQYF
TRBJ1-4 | . | . | TRBV18 | TGTGCCAGCTCACCCCTTGACAGGCGGACTACAACTAATGAAAAACTGTTTTTT | CASSPLDRRTTTNEKLFF
TRBJ2-7 | TRBD1 | . | TRBV28 | TGTGCCAGCAGCTTGGACAGGGCTCAGAGCGAGCAGTACTTC | CASSLDRAQSEQYF